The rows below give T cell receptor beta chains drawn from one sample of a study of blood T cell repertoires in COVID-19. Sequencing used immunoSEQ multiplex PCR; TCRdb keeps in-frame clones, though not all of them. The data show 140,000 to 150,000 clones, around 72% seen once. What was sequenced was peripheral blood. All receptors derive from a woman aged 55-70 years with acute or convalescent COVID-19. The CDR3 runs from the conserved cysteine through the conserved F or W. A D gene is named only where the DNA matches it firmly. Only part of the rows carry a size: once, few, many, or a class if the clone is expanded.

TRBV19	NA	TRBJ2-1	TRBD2	CASSIGRASGRIPYNEQFF	TGTGCCAGTAGTATAGGACGGGCTAGCGGGAGGATTCCCTACAATGAGCAGTTCTTC
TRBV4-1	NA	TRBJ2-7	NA	CASSQPDLASAEQYF	TGCGCCAGCAGCCAGCCGGACTTGGCTTCGGCCGAGCAGTACTTC
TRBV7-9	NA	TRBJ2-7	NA	CASSQQELYEQYF	TGTGCCAGCAGCCAACAGGAGCTCTACGAGCAGTACTTC
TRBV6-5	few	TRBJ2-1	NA	CASSLTSNHEQFF	TGTGCCAGCAGTCTCACTAGTAACCATGAGCAGTTCTTC
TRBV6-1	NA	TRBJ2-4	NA	CASSEQGVSTGGENIQYF	TGTGCCAGCAGTGAGCAAGGGGTTTCGACTGGGGGCGAAAACATTCAGTACTTC
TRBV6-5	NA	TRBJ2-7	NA	CASTPRVSSTYEQYF	TGTGCCAGCACCCCCAGGGTGTCATCGACCTACGAGCAGTACTTC
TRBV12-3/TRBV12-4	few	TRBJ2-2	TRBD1	CASRTGGTGELFF	TGTGCCAGCCGGACAGGGGGGACCGGGGAGCTGTTTTTT
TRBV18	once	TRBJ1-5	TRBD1	CASSPPGTVGQPQHF	TGTGCCAGCTCACCACCCGGGACAGTAGGTCAGCCCCAGCATTTT
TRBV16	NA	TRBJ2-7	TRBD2	CASSHQGLEQYF	TGTGCCAGCAGCCATCAGGGACTAGAGCAGTACTTC
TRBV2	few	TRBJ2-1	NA	CASSDSWLASSYNEQFF	TGTGCCAGCAGTGATTCGTGGCTAGCGAGCTCCTACAATGAGCAGTTCTTC
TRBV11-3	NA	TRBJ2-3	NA	CASSSTRNTQYF	TGTGCCAGCAGCTCGACTAGGAACACGCAGTATTTT
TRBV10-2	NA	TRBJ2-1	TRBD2	CASSETTGGPHEQFF	TGCGCCAGCAGTGAGACGACGGGAGGGCCGCATGAGCAGTTCTTC
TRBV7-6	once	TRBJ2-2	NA	CASSLGQSTGELFF	TGTGCCAGCAGCCTAGGACAGTCCACCGGGGAGCTGTTTTTT
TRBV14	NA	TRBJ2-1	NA	CASSLAGPYNEQFF	TGTGCCAGCAGCCTTGCGGGACCGTACAATGAGCAGTTCTTC
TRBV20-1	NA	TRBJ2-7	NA	CSASGTVSYEQYF	TGCAGTGCTAGTGGTACGGTGTCCTACGAGCAGTACTTC
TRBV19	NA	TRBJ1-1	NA	CASTQKRDTEAFF	TGTGCCAGTACCCAAAAGCGGGACACTGAAGCTTTCTTT
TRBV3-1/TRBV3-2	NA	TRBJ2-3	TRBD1	CASSPYPGTESTDTQYF	TGTGCCAGCAGCCCCTATCCCGGGACAGAAAGCACAGATACGCAGTATTTT
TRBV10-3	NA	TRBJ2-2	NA	CAIQAGTGELFF	TGTGCCATCCAGGCGGGAACCGGGGAGCTGTTTTTT
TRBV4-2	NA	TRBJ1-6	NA	CASSPQGLSPLHF	TGTGCCAGCAGCCCTCAGGGGTTATCACCCCTCCACTTT
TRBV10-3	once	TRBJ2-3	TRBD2	CAIMIREAHTQYF	TGTGCCATCATGATCCGGGAGGCGCATACGCAGTATTTT
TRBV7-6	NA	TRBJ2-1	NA	CASSYGRGATEQFF	TGTGCCAGCAGCTATGGGCGGGGAGCCACTGAGCAGTTCTTC